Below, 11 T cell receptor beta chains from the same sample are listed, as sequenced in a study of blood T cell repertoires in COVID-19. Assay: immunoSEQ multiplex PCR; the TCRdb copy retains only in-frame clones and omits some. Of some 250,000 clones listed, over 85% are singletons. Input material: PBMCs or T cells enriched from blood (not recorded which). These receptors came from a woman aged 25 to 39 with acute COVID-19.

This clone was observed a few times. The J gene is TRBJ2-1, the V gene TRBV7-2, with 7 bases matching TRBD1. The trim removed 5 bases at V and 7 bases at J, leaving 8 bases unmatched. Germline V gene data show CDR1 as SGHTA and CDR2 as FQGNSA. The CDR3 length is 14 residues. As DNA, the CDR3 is TGTGCCAGCAGCCCGTCGGGACAGCAAAATGAGCAGTTCTTC. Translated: CASSPSGQQNEQFF.

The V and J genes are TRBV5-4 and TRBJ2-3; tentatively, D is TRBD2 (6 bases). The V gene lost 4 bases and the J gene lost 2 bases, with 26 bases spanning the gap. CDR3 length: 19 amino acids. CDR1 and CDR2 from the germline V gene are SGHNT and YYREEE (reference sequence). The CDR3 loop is CASSPEIPTEGGVTDTQYF. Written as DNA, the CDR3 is TGTGCCAGCAGCCCGGAAATACCAACCGAAGGAGGGGTCACAGATACGCAGTATTTT.

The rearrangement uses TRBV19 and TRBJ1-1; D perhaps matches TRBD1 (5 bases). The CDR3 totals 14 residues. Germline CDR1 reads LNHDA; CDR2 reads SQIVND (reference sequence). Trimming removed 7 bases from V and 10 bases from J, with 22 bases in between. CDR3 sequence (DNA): TGTGCCAGTATTGGGGCAGGAATCATATTTGGAGCTTTCTTT. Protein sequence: CASIGAGIIFGAFF.

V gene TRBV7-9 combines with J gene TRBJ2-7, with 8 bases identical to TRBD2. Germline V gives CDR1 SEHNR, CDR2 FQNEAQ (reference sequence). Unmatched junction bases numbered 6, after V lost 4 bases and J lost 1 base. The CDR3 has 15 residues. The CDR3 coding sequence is TGTGCCAGCAGCTCCCGGGAGGGTCCTTCCTACGAGCAGTACTTC. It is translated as CASSSREGPSYEQYF.

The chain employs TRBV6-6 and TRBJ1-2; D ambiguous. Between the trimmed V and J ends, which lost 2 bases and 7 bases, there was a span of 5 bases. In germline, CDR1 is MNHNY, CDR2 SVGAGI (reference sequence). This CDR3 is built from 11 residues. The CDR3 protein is CASSYNGGYTF. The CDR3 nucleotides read TGTGCCAGCAGTTACAACGGTGGCTACACCTTC.

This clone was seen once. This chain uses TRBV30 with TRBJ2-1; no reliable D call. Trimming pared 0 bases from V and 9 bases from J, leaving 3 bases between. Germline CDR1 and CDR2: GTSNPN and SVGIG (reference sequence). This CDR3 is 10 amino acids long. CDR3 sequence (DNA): TGTGCCTGGAGTGTCGTTGAGCAGTTCTTC. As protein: CAWSVVEQFF.

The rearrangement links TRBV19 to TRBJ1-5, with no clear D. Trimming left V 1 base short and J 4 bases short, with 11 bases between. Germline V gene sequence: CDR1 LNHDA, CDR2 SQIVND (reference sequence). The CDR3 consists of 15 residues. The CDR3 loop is CASSIGVAGNQPQHF. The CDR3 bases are TGTGCCAGTAGTATAGGGGTAGCGGGGAATCAGCCCCAGCATTTT.

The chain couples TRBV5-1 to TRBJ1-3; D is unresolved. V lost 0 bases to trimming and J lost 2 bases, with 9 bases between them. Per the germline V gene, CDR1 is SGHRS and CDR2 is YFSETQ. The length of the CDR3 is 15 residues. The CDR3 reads CASSLEPGTGNTIYF. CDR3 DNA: TGCGCCAGCAGCTTGGAACCGGGGACTGGAAACACCATATATTTT. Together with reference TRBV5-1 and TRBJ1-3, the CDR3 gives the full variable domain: KAGVTQTPRYLIKTRGQQVTLSCSPISGHRSVSWYQQTPGQGLQFLFEYFSETQRNKGNFPGRFSGRQFSNSRSEMNVSTLELGDSALYLCASSLEPGTGNTIYFGEGSWLTVV.

Here the CDR3 DNA reads TGTGCCAGCAGTACTAGCGGGGGGCCATGGGGGACCCAGTACTTC. Its translation: CASSTSGGPWGTQYF. The chain links TRBV9 to TRBJ2-5; TRBD2 matches 12 bases. J lost 7 bases, V lost 5 bases, and 9 bases had no gene match. The CDR3 totals 15 residues. Germline assignment: CDR1 SGDLS and CDR2 YYNGEE.

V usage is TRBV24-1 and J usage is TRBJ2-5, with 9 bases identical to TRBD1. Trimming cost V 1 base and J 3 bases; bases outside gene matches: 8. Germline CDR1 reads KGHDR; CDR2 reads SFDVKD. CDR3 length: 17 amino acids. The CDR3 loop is CATSDFSGTGIKETQYF. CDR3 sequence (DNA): TGTGCCACCAGTGATTTCTCCGGGACAGGGATCAAAGAGACCCAGTACTTC.

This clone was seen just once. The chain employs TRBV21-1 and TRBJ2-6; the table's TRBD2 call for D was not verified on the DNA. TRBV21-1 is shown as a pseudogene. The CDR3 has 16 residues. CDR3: CARVAGHEGGANVLTF. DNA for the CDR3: TGTGCCAGAGTCGCAGGTCATGAGGGTGGGGCCAACGTCCTGACTTTC.